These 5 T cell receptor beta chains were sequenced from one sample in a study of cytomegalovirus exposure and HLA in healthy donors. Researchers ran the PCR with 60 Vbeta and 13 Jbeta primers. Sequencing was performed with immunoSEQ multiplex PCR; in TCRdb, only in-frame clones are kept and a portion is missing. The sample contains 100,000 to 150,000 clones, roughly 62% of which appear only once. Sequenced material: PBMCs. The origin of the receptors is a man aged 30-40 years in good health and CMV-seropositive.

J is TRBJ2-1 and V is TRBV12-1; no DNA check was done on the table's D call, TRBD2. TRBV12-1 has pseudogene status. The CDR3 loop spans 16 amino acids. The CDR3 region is CASSPEAGGSYNEQFF. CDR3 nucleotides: TGTGCCAGCAGCCCCGAAGCGGGAGGGTCCTACAATGAGCAGTTCTTC.

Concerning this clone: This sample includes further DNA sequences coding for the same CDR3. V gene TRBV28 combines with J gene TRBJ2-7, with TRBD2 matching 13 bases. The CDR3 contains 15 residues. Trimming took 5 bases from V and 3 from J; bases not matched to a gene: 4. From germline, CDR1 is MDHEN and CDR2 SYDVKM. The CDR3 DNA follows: TGTGCCAGCAGTGCACGACTAGCGGGAGGCTACGAGCAGTACTTC. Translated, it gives CASSARLAGGYEQYF.

Here the CDR3 reads CASSGTWGGDTQYF. Written as DNA, the CDR3 is TGTGCCAGCAGCGGGACTTGGGGAGGTGATACGCAGTATTTT. This chain connects TRBV9 to TRBJ2-3; weak D call: TRBD2 (6 bases). V shed 3 bases and J shed 6 bases, with 14 bases lying between them. The CDR3 sequence is 14 residues long. Germline CDR1 is SGDLS and CDR2 is YYNGEE.

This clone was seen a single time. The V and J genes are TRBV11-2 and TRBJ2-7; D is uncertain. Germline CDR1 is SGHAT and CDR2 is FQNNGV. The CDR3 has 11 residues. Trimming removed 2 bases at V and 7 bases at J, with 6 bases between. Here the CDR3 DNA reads TGTGCCAGCAGCTTACTAAAGGAGCAGTACTTC. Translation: CASSLLKEQYF. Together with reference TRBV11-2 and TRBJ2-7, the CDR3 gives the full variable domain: EAGVAQSPRYKIIEKRQSVAFWCNPISGHATLYWYQQILGQGPKLLIQFQNNGVVDDSQLPKDRFSAERLKGVDSTLKIQPAKLEDSAVYLCASSLLKEQYFGPGTRLTVT.

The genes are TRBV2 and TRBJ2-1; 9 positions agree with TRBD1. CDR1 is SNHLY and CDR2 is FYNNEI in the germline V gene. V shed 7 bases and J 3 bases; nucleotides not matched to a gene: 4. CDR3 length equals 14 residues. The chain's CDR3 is CASNRDRDYNEQFF. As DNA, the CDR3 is TGTGCCAGCAATAGGGACAGGGACTACAATGAGCAGTTCTTC.